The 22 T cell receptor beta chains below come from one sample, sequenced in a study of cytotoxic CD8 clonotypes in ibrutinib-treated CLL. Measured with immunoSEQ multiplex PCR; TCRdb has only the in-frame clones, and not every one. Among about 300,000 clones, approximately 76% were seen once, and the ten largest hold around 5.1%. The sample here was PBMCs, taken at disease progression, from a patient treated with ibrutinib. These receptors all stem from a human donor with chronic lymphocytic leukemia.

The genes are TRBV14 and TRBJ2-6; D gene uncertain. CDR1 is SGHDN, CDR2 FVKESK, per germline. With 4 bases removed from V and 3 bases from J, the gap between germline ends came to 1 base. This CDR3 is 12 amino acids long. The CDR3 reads CASSLGANVLTF. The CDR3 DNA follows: TGTGCCAGCAGCCTTGGGGCCAACGTCCTGACTTTC.

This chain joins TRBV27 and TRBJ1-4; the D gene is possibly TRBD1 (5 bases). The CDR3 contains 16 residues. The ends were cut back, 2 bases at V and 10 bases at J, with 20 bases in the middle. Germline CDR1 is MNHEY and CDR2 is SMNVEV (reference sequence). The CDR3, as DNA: TGTGCCAGCAGTTTAGACCCGGTGGACACGCCTGGAAAACTGTTTTTT. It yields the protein CASSLDPVDTPGKLFF.

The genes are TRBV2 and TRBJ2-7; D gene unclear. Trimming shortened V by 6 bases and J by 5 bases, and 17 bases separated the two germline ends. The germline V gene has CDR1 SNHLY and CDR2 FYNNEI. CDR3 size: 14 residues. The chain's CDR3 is CASRALTGRNEQYF. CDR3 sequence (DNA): TGTGCCAGCAGGGCACTCACGGGTCGGAACGAGCAGTACTTC.

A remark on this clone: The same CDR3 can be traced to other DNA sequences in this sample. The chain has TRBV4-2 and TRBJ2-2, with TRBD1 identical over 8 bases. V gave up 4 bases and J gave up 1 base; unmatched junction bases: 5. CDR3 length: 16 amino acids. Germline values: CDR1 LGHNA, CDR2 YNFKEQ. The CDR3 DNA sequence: TGTGCCAGCAGCCCGACAGGGGCCCTGAACACCGGGGAGCTGTTTTTT. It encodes CASSPTGALNTGELFF.

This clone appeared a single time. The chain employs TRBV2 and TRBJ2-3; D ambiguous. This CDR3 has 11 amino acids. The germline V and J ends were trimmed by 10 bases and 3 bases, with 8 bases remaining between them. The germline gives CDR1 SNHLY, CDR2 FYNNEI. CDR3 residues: CATKITDTQYF. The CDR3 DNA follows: TGTGCCACAAAGATAACAGATACGCAGTATTTT.

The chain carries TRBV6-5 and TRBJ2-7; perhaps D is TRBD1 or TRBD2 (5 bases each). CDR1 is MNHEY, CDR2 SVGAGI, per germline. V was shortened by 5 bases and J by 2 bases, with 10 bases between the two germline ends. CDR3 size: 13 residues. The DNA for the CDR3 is TGTGCCAGCAGTCCCGGGGCCCCCTACGAGCAGTACTTC. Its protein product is CASSPGAPYEQYF.

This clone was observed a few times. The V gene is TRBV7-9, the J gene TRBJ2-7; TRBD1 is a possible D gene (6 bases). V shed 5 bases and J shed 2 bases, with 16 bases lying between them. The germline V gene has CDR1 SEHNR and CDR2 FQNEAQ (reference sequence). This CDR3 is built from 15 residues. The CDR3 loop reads CASSVDRRVPYEQYF. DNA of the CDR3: TGTGCCAGCAGCGTAGACAGGCGTGTTCCCTACGAGCAGTACTTC.

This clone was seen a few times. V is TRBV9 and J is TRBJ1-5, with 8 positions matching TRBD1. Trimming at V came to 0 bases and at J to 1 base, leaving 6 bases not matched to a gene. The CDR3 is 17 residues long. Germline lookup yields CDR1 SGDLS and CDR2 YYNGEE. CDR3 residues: CASSVAQDRESNQPQHF. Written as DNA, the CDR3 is TGTGCCAGCAGCGTAGCTCAGGACAGGGAGAGCAATCAGCCCCAGCATTTT.

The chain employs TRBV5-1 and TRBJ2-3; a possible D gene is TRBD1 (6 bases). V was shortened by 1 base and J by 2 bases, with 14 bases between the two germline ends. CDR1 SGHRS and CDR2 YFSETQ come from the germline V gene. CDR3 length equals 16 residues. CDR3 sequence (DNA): TGCGCCAGCAGCTTGCGAGGGGGAGAGTACACAGATACGCAGTATTTT. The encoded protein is CASSLRGGEYTDTQYF.

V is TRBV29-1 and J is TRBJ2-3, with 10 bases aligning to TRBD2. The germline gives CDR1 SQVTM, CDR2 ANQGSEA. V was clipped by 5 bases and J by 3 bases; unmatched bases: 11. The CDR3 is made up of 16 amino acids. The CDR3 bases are TGCAGCGTTACAGGGGTGAAGGGACTAGCGACAGATACGCAGTATTTT. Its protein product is CSVTGVKGLATDTQYF.

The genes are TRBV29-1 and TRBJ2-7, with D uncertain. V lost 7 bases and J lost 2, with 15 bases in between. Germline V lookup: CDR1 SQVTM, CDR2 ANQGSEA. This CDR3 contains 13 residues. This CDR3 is CSARGEPAYEQYF. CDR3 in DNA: TGCAGCGCTCGAGGAGAGCCAGCCTACGAGCAGTACTTC.

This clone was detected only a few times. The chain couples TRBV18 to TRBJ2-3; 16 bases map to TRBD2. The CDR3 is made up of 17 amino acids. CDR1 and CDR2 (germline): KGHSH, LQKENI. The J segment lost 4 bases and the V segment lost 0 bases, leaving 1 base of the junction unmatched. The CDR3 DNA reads TGTGCCAGCTCACCACCGGGACTAGCGGGAGGGGCAGATACGCAGTATTTT. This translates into CASSPPGLAGGADTQYF.

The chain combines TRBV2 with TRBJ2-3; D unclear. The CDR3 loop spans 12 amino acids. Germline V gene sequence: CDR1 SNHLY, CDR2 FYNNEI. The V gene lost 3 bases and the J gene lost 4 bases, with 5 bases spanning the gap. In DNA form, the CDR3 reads TGTGCCAGCAGTGATGCTCCAGATACGCAGTATTTT. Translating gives CASSDAPDTQYF.

The CDR3 DNA is TGCAGCGTTGAAGGTAGCGGGAGTGGTTCCTACAATGAGCAGTTCTTC. Translating it yields CSVEGSGSGSYNEQFF. The chain employs TRBV29-1 and TRBJ2-1; TRBD2 matches 9 bases. Germline values: CDR1 SQVTM, CDR2 ANQGSEA. There are 16 residues in the CDR3. The V gene end was trimmed by 1 base and the J gene end by 1 base; junction bases not matched to a gene: 5.

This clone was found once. Here the CDR3 reads CATSSSWRDEQYF. CDR3 coding DNA: TGTGCCACCAGCTCCTCCTGGAGGGACGAGCAGTACTTC. V gene TRBV15 combines with J gene TRBJ2-7; maybe TRBD2 (6 bases). V lost 5 bases, J lost 5 bases, and 13 bases lay in between. The germline V gene encodes CDR1 LNHNV and CDR2 YYDKDF (reference sequence). The CDR3 is 13 amino acids.

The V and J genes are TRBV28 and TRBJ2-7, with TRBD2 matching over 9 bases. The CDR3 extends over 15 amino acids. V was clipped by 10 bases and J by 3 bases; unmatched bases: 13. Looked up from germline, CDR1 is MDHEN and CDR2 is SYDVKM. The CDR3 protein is CATLGLAGEGYEQYF. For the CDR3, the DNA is TGTGCCACCTTGGGGTTAGCGGGAGAAGGCTACGAGCAGTACTTC.

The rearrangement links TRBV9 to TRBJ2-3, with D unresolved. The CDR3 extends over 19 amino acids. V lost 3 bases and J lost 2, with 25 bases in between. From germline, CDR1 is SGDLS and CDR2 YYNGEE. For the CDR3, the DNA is TGTGCCAGCAGCGCCGCCCCCCCCGGCAGAGGAGTTTTCACAGATACGCAGTATTTT. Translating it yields CASSAAPPGRGVFTDTQYF.

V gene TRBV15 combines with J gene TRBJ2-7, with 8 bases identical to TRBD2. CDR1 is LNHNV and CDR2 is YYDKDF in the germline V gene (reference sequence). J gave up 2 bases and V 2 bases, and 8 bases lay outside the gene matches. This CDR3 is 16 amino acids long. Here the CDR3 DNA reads TGTGCCACCAGCAGACCGGGTAGCGGGGCGACCTACGAGCAGTACTTC. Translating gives CATSRPGSGATYEQYF.

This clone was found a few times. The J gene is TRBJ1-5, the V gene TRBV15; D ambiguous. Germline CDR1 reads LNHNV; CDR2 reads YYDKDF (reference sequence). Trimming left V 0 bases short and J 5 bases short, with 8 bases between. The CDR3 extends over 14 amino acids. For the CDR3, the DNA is TGTGCCACCAGCAGAGATGGTCGGGATCAGCCCCAGCATTTT. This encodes CATSRDGRDQPQHF.

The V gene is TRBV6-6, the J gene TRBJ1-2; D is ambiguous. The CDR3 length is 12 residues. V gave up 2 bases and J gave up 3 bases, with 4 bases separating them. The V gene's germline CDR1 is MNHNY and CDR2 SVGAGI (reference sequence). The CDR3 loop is CASSYRDYGYTF. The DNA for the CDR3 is TGTGCCAGCAGTTACAGGGACTATGGCTACACCTTC.

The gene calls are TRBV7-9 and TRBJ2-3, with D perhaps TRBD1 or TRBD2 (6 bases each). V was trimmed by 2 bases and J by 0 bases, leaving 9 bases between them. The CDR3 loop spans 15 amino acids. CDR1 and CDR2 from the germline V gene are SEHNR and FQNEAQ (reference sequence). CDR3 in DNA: TGTGCCAGCAGCTTAACGGGGGCGAGCACAGATACGCAGTATTTT. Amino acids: CASSLTGASTDTQYF.

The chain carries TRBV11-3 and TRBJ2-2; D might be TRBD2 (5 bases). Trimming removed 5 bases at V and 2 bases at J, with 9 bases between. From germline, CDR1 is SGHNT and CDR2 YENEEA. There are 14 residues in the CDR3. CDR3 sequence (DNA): TGTGCCAGCAGCCGAAGCGGAAACACCGGGGAGCTGTTTTTT. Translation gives CASSRSGNTGELFF.